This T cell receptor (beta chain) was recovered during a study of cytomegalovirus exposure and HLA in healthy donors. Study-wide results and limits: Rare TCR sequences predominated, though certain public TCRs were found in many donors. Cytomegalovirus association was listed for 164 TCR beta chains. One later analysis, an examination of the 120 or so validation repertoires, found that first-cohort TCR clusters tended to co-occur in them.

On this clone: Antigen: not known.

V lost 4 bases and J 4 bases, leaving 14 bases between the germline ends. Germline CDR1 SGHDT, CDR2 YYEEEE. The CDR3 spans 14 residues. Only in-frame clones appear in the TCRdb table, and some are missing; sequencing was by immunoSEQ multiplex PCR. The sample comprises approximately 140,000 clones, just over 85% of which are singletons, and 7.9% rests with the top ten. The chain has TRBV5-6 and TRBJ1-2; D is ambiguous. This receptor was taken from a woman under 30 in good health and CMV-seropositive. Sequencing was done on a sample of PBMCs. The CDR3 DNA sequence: TGTGCCAGCAGCGAGGGTAGGGAGTTCTATGGCTACACCTTC. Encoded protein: CASSEGREFYGYTF.